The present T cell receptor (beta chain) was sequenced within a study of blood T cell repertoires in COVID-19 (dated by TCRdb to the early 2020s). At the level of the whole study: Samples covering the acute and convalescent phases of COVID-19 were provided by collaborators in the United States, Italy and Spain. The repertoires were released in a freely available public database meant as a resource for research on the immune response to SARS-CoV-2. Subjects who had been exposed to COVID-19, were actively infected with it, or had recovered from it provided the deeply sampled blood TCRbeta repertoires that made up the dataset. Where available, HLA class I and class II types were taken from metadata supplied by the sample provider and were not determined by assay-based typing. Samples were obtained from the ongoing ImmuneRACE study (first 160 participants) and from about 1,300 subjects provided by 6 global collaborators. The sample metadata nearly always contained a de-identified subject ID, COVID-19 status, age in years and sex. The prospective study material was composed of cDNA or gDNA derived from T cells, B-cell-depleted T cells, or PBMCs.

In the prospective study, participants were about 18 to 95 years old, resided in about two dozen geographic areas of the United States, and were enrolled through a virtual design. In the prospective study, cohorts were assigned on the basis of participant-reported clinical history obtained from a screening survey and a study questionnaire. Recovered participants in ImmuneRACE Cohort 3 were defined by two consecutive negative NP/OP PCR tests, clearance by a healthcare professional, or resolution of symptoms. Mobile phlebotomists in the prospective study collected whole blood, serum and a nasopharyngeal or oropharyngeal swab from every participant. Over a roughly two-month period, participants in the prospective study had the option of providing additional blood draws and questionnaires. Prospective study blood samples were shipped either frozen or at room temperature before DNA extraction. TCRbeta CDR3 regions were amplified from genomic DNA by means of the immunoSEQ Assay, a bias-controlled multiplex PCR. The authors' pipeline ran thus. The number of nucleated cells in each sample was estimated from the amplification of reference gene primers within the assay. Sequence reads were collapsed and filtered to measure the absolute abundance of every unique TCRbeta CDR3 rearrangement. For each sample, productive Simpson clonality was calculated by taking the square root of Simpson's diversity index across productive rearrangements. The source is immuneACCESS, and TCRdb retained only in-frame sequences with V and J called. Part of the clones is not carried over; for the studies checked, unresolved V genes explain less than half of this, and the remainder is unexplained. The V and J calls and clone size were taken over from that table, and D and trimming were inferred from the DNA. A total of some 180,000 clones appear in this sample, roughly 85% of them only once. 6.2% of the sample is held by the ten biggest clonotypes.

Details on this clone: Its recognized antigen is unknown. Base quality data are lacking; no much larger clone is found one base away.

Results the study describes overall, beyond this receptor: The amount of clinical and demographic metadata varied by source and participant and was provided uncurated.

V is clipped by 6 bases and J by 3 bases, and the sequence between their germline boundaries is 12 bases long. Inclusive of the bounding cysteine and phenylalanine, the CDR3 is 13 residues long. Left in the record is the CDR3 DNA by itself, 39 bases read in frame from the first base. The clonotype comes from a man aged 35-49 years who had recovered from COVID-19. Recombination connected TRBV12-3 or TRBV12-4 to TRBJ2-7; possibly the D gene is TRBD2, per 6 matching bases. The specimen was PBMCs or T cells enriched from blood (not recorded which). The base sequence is TGTGCCAGCAGGGGGGGACGGAACTACGAGCAGTACTTC. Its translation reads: CASRGGRNYEQYF.